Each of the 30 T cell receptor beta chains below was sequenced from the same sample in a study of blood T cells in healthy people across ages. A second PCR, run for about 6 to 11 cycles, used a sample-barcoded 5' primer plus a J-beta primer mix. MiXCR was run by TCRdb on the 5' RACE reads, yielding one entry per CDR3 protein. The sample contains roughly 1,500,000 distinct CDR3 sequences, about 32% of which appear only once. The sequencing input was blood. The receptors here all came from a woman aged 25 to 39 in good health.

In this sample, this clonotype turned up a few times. The CDR3 reads CASSPSSGQETQYF. The CDR3 DNA sequence: TGTGCCAGCAGCCCCTCTAGCGGACAAGAGACCCAGTACTTC. The rearrangement joins TRBV6-6 to TRBJ2-5; TRBD2 matches 7 bases. CDR1 MNHNY and CDR2 SVGAGI come from the germline V gene (reference sequence). The CDR3 runs to 14 residues. J lost 2 bases, V lost 6 bases, and 6 bases had no gene match.

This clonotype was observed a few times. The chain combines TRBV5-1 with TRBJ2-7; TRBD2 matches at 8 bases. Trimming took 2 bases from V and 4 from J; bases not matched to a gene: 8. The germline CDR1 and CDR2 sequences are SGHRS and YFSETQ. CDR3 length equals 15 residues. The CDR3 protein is CASSFSIGGAYEQYF. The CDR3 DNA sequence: TGCGCCAGCAGCTTCAGTATCGGGGGGGCTTACGAGCAGTACTTC. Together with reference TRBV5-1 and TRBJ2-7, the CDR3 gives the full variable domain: KAGVTQTPRYLIKTRGQQVTLSCSPISGHRSVSWYQQTPGQGLQFLFEYFSETQRNKGNFPGRFSGRQFSNSRSEMNVSTLELGDSALYLCASSFSIGGAYEQYFGPGTRLTVT.

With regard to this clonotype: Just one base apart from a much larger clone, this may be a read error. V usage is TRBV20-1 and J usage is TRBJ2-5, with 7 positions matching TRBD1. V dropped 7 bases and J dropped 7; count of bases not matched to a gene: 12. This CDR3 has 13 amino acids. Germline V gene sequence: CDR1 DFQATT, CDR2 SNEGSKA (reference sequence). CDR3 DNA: TGCAGTGTAGACGGCAGCGAGGGGGCGACCCAGTACTTC. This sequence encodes CSVDGSEGATQYF.

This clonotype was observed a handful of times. CDR3 DNA: TGCAGTGCTAGAGGTGGGGATCGAAGCTCCTACGAGCAGTACTTC. It translates to CSARGGDRSSYEQYF. The J gene is TRBJ2-7, the V gene TRBV20-1, with D uncertain. The length of the CDR3 is 15 residues. CDR1 and CDR2 from the germline V gene are DFQATT and SNEGSKA (reference sequence). The V and J ends lost 1 base and 0 bases respectively, with 13 bases between them.

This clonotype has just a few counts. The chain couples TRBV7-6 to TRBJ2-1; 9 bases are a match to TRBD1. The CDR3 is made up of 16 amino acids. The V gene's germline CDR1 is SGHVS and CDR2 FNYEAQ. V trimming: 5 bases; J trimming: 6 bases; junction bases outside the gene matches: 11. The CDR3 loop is CASSLAATGGGNEQFF. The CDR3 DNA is TGTGCCAGCAGCCTCGCGGCGACAGGGGGGGGCAATGAGCAGTTCTTC.

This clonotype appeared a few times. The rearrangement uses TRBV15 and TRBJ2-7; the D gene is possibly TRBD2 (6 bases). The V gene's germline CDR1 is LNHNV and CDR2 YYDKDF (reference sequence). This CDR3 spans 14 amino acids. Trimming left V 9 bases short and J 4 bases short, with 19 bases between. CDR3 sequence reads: CATRHGSDLYEQYF. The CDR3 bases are TGTGCCACAAGACACGGGAGCGATCTTTACGAGCAGTACTTC. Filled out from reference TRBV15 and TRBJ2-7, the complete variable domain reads DAMVIQNPRYQVTQFGKPVTLSCSQTLNHNVMYWYQQKSSQAPKLLFHYYDKDFNNEADTPDNFQSRRPNTSFCFLDIRSPGLGDTAMYLCATRHGSDLYEQYFGPGTRLTVT.

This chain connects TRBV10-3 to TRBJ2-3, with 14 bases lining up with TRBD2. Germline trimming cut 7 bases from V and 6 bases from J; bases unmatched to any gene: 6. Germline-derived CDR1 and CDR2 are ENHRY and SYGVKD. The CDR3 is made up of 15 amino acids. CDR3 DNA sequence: TGTGCCATCACCGGGACTAGCGGGAGTAGCGATACGCAGTATTTT. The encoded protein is CAITGTSGSSDTQYF.

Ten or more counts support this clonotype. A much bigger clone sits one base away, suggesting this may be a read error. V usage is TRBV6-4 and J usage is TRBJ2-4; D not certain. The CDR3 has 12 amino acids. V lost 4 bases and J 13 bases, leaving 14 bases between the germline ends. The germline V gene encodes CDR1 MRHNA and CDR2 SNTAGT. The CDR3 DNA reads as TGTGCCAGCAGTGGCCCTATGACCCGCCAGTACTTC. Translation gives CASSGPMTRQYF.

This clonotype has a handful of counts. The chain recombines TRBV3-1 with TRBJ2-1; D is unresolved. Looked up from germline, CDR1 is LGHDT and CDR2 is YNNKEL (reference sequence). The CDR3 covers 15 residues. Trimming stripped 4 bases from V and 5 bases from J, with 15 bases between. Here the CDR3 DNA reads TGTGCCAGCAGCCTATGGCCGATCACGAACAATGAGCAGTTCTTC. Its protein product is CASSLWPITNNEQFF.

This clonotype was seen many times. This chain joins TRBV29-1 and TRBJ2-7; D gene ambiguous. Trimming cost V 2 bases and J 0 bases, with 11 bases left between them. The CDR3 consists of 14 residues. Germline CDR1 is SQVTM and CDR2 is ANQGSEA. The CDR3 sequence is CSVEIRGTSYEQYF. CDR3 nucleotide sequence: TGCAGCGTTGAAATCAGAGGCACCTCCTACGAGCAGTACTTC.

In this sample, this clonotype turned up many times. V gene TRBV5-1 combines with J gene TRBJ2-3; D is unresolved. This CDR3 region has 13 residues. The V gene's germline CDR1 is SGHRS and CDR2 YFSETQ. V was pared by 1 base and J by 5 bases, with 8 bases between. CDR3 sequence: CASSLWAGDTQYF. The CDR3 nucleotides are TGCGCCAGCAGCTTGTGGGCTGGAGATACGCAGTATTTT.

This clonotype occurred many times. For the CDR3, the DNA is TGTGCGACCAGGGATTCCTACAATGAGCAGTTCTTC. Translation gives CATRDSYNEQFF. This chain connects TRBV27 to TRBJ2-1, with D perhaps matching TRBD1 (5 bases). The V gene's germline CDR1 is MNHEY and CDR2 SMNVEV (reference sequence). This CDR3 is 12 amino acids long.

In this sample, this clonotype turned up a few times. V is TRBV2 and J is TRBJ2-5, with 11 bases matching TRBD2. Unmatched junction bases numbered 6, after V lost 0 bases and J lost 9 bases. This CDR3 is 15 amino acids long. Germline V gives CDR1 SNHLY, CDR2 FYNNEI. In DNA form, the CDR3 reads TGTGCCAGCAGTGAAGCGTTAGCGGGAGGGCCGTCCCAGTACTTC. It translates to CASSEALAGGPSQYF.

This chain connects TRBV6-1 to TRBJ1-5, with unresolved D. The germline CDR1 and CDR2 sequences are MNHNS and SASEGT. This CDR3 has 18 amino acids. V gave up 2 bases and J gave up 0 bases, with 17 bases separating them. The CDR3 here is CASSERADILYSNQPQHF. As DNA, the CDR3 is TGTGCCAGCAGTGAAAGGGCAGATATTCTTTATAGCAATCAGCCCCAGCATTTT.

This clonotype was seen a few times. The CDR3 spells CASSLDPTGIYGYTF. CDR3 in DNA: TGTGCCAGCAGCTTAGACCCTACAGGGATCTATGGCTACACCTTC. The chain employs TRBV7-8 and TRBJ1-2, with D possibly matching TRBD1 (6 bases). CDR3 length: 15 amino acids. Germline CDR1 is SGHVS and CDR2 is FQNEAQ. The V end lost 1 base, the J end lost 4 bases, and 13 bases lay between the germline ends.

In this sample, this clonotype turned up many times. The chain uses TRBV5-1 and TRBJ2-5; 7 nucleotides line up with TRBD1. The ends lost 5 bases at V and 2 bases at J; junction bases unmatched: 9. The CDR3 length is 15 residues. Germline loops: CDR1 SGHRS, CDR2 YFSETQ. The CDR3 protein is CASSSTPGQQETQYF. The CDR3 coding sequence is TGCGCCAGCAGTTCTACACCGGGACAGCAAGAGACCCAGTACTTC.

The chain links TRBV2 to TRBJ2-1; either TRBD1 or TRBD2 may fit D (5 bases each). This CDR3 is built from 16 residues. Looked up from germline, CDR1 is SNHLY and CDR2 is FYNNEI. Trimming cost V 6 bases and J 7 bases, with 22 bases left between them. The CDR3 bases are TGTGCCAGCAGACCCAGCTCGGGACCCGCGCGAAATGAGCAGTTCTTC. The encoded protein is CASRPSSGPARNEQFF.

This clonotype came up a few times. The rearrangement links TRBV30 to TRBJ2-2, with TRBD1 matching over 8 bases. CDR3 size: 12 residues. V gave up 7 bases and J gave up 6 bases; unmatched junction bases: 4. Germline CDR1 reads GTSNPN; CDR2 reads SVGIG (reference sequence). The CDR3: CASRTGPGELFF. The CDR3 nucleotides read TGTGCCTCGCGGACAGGGCCCGGGGAGCTGTTTTTT.

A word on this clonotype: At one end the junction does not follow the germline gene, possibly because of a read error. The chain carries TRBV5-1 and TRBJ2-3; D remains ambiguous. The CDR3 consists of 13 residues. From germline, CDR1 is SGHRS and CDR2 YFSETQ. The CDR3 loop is CASRSGSTDTRYF. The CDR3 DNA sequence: TGCGCCAGCAGATCTGGTTCCACAGATACGCGGTATTTT.

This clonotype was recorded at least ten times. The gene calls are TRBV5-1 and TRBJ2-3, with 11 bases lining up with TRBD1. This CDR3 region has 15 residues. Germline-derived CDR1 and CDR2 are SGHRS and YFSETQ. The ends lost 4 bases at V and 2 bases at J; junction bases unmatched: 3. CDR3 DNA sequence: TGCGCCAGCAGCGGACAGGGGGCCCCCACAGATACGCAGTATTTT. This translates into CASSGQGAPTDTQYF.

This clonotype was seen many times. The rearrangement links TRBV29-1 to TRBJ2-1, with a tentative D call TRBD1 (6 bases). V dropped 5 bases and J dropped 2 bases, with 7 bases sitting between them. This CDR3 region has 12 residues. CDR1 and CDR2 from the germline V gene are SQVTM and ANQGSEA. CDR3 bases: TGCAGCGTTCGGACAGCCTACAATGAGCAGTTCTTC. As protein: CSVRTAYNEQFF.

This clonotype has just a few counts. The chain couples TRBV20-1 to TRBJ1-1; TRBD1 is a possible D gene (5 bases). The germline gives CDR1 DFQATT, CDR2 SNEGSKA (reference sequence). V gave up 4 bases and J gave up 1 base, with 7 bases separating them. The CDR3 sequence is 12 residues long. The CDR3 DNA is TGCAGTGCTACGGGACGGAACACTGAAGCTTTCTTT. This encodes CSATGRNTEAFF.

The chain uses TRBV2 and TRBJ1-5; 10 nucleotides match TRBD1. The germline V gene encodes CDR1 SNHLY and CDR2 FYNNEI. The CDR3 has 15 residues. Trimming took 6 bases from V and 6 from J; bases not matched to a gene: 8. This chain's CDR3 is CASRRDRGDAQPQHF. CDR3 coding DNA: TGTGCCAGCAGGCGGGACAGGGGAGATGCTCAGCCCCAGCATTTT.

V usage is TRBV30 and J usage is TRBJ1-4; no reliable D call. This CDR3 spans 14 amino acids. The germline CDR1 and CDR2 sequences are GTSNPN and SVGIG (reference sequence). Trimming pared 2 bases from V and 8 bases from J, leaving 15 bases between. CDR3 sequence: CAWSCPGPYEKLFF. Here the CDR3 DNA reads TGTGCCTGGAGTTGTCCGGGTCCCTACGAAAAACTGTTTTTT.

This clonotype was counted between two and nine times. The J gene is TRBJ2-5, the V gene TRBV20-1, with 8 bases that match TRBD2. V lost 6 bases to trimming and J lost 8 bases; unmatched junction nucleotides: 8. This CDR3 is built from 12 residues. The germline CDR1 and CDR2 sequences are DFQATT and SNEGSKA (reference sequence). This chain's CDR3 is CSATSGVGTQYF. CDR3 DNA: TGCAGTGCAACTAGCGGCGTAGGAACCCAGTACTTC.

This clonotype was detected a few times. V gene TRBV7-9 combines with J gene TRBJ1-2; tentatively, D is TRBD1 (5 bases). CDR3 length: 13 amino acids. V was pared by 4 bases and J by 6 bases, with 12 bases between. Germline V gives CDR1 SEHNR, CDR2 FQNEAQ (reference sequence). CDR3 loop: CASSSDRLDGYTF. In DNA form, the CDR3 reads TGTGCCAGCAGCTCAGACAGACTAGATGGCTACACCTTC.

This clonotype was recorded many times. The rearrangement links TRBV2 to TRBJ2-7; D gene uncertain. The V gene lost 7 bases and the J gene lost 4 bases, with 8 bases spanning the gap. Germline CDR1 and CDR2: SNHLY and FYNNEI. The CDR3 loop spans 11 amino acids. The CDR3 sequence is CASTFGYEQYF. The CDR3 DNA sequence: TGTGCCAGCACGTTTGGGTACGAGCAGTACTTC.

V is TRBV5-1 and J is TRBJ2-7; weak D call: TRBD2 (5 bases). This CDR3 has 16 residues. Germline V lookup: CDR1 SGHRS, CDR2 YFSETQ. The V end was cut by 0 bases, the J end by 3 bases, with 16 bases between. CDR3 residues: CASSLGGSTGNYEQYF. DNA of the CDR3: TGCGCCAGCAGCTTGGGCGGTTCGACGGGAAACTACGAGCAGTACTTC.

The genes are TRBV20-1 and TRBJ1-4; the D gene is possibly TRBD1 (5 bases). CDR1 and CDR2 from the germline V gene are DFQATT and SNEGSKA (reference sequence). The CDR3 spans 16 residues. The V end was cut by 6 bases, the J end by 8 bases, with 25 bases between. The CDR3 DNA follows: TGCAGTGCCGGGACGGTTTACAAGGGCCGGGGGGAAAAACTGTTTTTT. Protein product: CSAGTVYKGRGEKLFF.

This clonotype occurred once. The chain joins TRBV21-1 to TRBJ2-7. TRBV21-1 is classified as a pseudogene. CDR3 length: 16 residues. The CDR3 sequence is CASSKGGTGLYYEQYF. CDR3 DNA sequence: TGTGCCAGCAGCAAAGGTGGAACGGGGTTATACTACGAGCAGTACTTC.